This record looks at one T cell receptor beta chain sequence and its context. Antigen unknown. CDR1 is MNHEY and CDR2 is SVGEGT in the germline V gene. This CDR3 is built from 16 residues. V was clipped by 5 bases and J by 5 bases; unmatched bases: 12. TCRdb independently ran MiXCR on the reads; one entry per CDR3 protein. The sample includes 110,000 to 150,000 distinct CDR3 sequences, around 30% of them seen just once. The sample originates from a study of T cell repertoires in cytomegalovirus infection. The receptor was isolated from a human donor in good health (CMV status not recorded). Some clones in this sample may be carry-over from other donors' samples. The V gene is TRBV6-2 or TRBV6-3, the J gene TRBJ1-5, with 7 bases identical to TRBD1. The sample in question was CD8+ T cells from cultured PBMCs, obtained from culture after CMV antigen stimulation. CDR3 in DNA: TGTGCCAGCAGTGACATCAAACAGGGGTCGGATCAGCCCCAGCATTTT. Amino acid sequence: CASSDIKQGSDQPQHF.